A single sample is the source of the 14 T cell receptor beta chains below, sequenced in a study of identical twins. One entry per CDR3 protein, called by TCRdb with MiXCR from the 5' RACE reads. The sample lists hundreds of thousands of distinct CDR3 sequences; about a fifth were seen once. This sample was also put to use in a study of yellow fever vaccine responses in identical twins.

Input material: CD4+ T cells sorted from blood. Source of these receptors: a woman aged 18-29 years in good health.

The chain carries TRBV5-6 and TRBJ2-7, with 9 bases identical to TRBD2. The V gene end was trimmed by 1 base and the J gene end by 0 bases; junction bases not matched to a gene: 2. Germline V gives CDR1 SGHDT, CDR2 YYEEEE. The CDR3 runs 15 residues. As DNA, the CDR3 is TGTGCCAGCAGCTTGAGACTAGCGGTCTCCTACGAGCAGTACGTC. The encoded protein is CASSLRLAVSYEQYV.

This clonotype showed up just a few times. V gene TRBV5-1 combines with J gene TRBJ2-7; D is possibly TRBD1 (6 bases). Germline V gene sequence: CDR1 SGHRS, CDR2 YFSETQ. The CDR3 covers 15 residues. V lost 0 bases to trimming and J lost 3 bases, with 13 bases between them. CDR3 protein: CASSLDTLQGYEQYV. In nucleotides, the CDR3 is TGCGCCAGCAGCTTGGATACCCTACAGGGCTACGAGCAGTACGTC.

The V and J genes are TRBV20-1 and TRBJ2-3; TRBD2 aligns across 11 bases. Germline assignment: CDR1 DFQATT and CDR2 SNEGSKA (reference sequence). The CDR3 has 14 amino acids. The DNA of the CDR3 is TGCAGCTTAATAAAGGGACTAGCGGCAGATACGCAGTATTTT. Protein sequence: CSLIKGLAADTQYF.

This clonotype was counted between two and nine times. The J gene is TRBJ2-1, the V gene TRBV12-3 or TRBV12-4; D may match TRBD1 or TRBD2 (6 bases each). V was shortened by 5 bases and J by 5 bases, with 16 bases between the two germline ends. This CDR3 has 15 residues. CDR3 in amino acids: CASSLVGGPNNEQFF. The CDR3 bases are TGTGCCAGCAGTCTAGTTGGGGGGCCGAACAATGAGCAGTTCTTC.

This clonotype was seen more than once but under ten times. The J gene is TRBJ2-7, the V gene TRBV6-6, with TRBD2 matching 14 bases. J was trimmed by 6 bases and V by 5 bases; bases with no gene match: 0. CDR1 and CDR2 from the germline V gene are MNHNY and SVGAGI (reference sequence). There are 13 residues in the CDR3. CDR3 in DNA: TGTGCCAGCAGTGGGACTAGCGGGAGCGAGCAGTACTTC. This sequence encodes CASSGTSGSEQYF.

This chain uses TRBV10-3 with TRBJ2-7, with D hard to call. V lost 0 bases, J lost 1 base, and 4 bases lay in between. Germline V gene sequence: CDR1 ENHRY, CDR2 SYGVKD. The CDR3 is made up of 13 amino acids. DNA of the CDR3: TGTGCCATCAGTGAGTCGTCTTCCTACGAGCAGTACTTC. It codes for CAISESSSYEQYF.

In this sample, this clonotype turned up a few times. The CDR3 protein is CASSEQGYIYEQYF. CDR3 sequence (DNA): TGTGCCAGCAGTGAGCAAGGCTACATCTACGAGCAGTACTTC. The chain recombines TRBV25-1 with TRBJ2-7, with no clear D. Looked up from germline, CDR1 is MGHDK and CDR2 is SYGVNS. V lost 3 bases and J 3 bases, leaving 12 bases between the germline ends. The CDR3 contains 14 residues.

The rearrangement joins TRBV20-1 to TRBJ2-3; D gene ambiguous. The V gene's germline CDR1 is DFQATT and CDR2 SNEGSKA (reference sequence). CDR3 length equals 13 residues. Trimming removed 3 bases from V and 4 bases from J, with 11 bases in between. The CDR3 loop reads CSARATPPDTQYF. In DNA form, the CDR3 reads TGCAGTGCTAGGGCTACGCCCCCAGATACGCAGTATTTT.

V gene TRBV6-1 combines with J gene TRBJ2-4; 7 bases are shared with TRBD1. Trimming cost V 6 bases and J 5 bases; bases outside gene matches: 10. Germline-derived CDR1 and CDR2 are MNHNS and SASEGT. This CDR3 region has 15 residues. DNA of the CDR3: TGTGCCAGCAGGCGTACAGGGGTGCGGGAAAACATTCAGTACTTC. Translation gives CASRRTGVRENIQYF.

The chain carries TRBV6-1 and TRBJ2-7, with a tentative D call TRBD2 (5 bases). Trimming left V 3 bases short and J 11 bases short, with 17 bases between. The length of the CDR3 is 13 residues. Germline lookup yields CDR1 MNHNS and CDR2 SASEGT. CDR3 coding DNA: TGTGCCAGCAGTGACGGTTCCTGGGGAGCCGAGTACGTC. It specifies CASSDGSWGAEYV.

This clonotype was counted many times. In DNA form, the CDR3 reads TGTGCCAGCAGTTTATTGGCCGATGAAAAACTGTTTTTT. Translation: CASSLLADEKLFF. The chain combines TRBV12-3 or TRBV12-4 with TRBJ1-4, with D uncertain. The CDR3 is made up of 13 amino acids. The V end lost 2 bases, the J end lost 6 bases, and 7 bases lay between the germline ends.

The chain couples TRBV5-1 to TRBJ2-5; D might be TRBD1 or TRBD2, each matching 6 bases. Trimming pared 6 bases from V and 5 bases from J, leaving 14 bases between. CDR1 is SGHRS, CDR2 YFSETQ, per germline. There are 13 residues in the CDR3. CDR3 coding DNA: TGCGCCAGCACCAGGGGAGGAAGTGAGACCCAGTACTTC. This encodes CASTRGGSETQYF.

This clonotype was seen only a few times. The chain uses TRBV7-8 and TRBJ2-1; 8 bases fit TRBD1. This CDR3 is 17 amino acids long. The ends lost 4 bases at V and 5 bases at J; junction bases unmatched: 13. Germline lookup yields CDR1 SGHVS and CDR2 FQNEAQ. The CDR3 sequence is CASSSGPGGWGNNEQFF. The CDR3 DNA reads as TGTGCCAGCAGCTCAGGGCCAGGGGGCTGGGGAAACAATGAGCAGTTCTTC.

The chain combines TRBV20-1 with TRBJ1-2; D is unclear. V lost 0 bases, J lost 7 bases, and 12 bases lay in between. CDR1 is DFQATT, CDR2 SNEGSKA, per germline (reference sequence). This CDR3 has 13 residues. CDR3 DNA: TGCAGTGCTAGAGATGGGGTTTCCAGTGGCTACACCTTC. This codes for CSARDGVSSGYTF.